This T cell receptor beta chain was recovered during a study of T-cell reconstitution after alpha-beta-depleted transplantation in children. Study outcomes and limitations: Diversity and T-cell counts at one year after transplant derived mostly from new T cells. The high TCRbeta diversity at day 60 in some patients came from surviving recipient T cells and thymic progenitors. At around two months after transplant, the alpha-beta T cells were reportedly derived from several hundred expanded clones that came from non-depleted graft cells.

A remark on this clonotype: Its antigen is not identified.

The junction had 9 bases not matched to a gene; V was cut back by 5 bases and J by 2 bases. Germline CDR1 SGHVS, CDR2 FQNEAQ. The CDR3 runs to 16 residues. Preparation of the TCRbeta library used unique molecular identifiers. TCRdb fed the PCR reads into MiXCR, producing one record per CDR3 protein. The sample has roughly 100,000 distinct CDR3 sequences, less than 6% seen once; the top ten hold about 6%. The chain links TRBV7-8 to TRBJ2-3; the match to TRBD2 covers 8 bases. This receptor was taken from a female patient between 2 and 15 years old who had a stem cell transplant for Fanconi anemia, so the T cells may come from the graft donor. Source: PBMCs, mostly from graft donor cells, taken 60 days after TCRalphabeta/CD19-depleted stem cell transplant. CDR3 sequence: CASSLRTSQPTDTQYF. CDR3 coding DNA: TGTGCCAGCAGCCTAAGGACTAGCCAACCCACAGATACGCAGTATTTT.